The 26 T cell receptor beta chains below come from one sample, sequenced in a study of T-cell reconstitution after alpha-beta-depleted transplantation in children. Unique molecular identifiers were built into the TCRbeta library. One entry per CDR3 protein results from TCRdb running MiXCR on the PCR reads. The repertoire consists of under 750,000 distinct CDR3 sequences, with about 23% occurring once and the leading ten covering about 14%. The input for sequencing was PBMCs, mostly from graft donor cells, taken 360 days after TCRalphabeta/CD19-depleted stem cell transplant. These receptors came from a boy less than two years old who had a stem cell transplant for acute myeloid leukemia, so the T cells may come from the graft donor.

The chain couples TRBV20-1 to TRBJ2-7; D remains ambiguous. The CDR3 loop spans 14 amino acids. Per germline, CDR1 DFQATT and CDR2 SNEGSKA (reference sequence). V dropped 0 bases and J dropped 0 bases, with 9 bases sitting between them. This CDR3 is CSARDPRISYEQYF. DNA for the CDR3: TGCAGTGCTAGAGATCCCAGAATCTCCTACGAGCAGTACTTC.

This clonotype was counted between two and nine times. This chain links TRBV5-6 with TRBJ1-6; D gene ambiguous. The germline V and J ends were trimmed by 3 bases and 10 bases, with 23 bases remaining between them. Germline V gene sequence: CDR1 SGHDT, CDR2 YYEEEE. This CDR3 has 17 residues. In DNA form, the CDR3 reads TGTGCCAGCAGCTCGGCCGGACGGGCTTGGGCGAACTCACCCCTCCACTTT. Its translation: CASSSAGRAWANSPLHF. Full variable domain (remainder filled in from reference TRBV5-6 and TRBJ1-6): DAGVTQSPTHLIKTRGQQVTLRCSPKSGHDTVSWYQQALGQGPQFIFQYYEEEERQRGNFPDRFSGHQFPNYSSELNVNALLLGDSALYLCASSSAGRAWANSPLHFGNGTRLTVT.

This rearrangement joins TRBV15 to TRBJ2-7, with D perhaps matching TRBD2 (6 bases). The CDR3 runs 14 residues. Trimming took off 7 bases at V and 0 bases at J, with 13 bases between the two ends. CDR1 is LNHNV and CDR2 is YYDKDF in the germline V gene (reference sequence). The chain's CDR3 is CATNRTNPSYEQYV. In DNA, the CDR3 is TGTGCCACCAACAGGACTAACCCCTCCTACGAGCAGTACGTC.

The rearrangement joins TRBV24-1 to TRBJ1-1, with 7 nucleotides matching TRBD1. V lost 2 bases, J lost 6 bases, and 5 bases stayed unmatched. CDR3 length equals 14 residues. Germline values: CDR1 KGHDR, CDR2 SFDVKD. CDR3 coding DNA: TGTGCCACCAGTGATTCGGGACAGCTCTCTGAAGCTTTCTTT. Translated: CATSDSGQLSEAFF.

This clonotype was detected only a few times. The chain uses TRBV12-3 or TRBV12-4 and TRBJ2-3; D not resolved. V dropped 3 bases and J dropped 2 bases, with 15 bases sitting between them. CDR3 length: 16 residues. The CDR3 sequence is CASSFLNYSYTDTQYF. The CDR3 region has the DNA TGTGCCAGCAGTTTTTTGAATTACTCTTACACAGATACGCAGTATTTT.

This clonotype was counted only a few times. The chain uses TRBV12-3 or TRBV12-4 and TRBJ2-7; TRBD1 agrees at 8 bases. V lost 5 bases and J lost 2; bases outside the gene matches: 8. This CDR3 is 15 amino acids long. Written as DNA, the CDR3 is TGTGCCAGCAGTGCCCCGGGACAGGCAGCCTACGAGCAGTACTTC. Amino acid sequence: CASSAPGQAAYEQYF.

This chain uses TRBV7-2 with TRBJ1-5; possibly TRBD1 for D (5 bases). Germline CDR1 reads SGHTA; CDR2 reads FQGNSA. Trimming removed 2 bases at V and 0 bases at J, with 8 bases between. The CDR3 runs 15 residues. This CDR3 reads CASSLYRNSNQPQHF. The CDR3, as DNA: TGTGCCAGCAGCTTATACAGGAATAGCAATCAGCCCCAGCATTTT.

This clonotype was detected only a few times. In DNA form, the CDR3 reads TGTGCCAGCAGCCAAGTTACGGAGACCCAGTACTTC. Translating gives CASSQVTETQYF. This chain joins TRBV14 and TRBJ2-5; D uncertain. CDR1 is SGHDN, CDR2 FVKESK, per germline. The CDR3 runs to 12 residues. Trimming removed 1 base at V and 5 bases at J, with 5 bases between. The complete variable domain, with remaining parts taken from reference TRBV14 and TRBJ2-5, reads EAGVTQFPSHSVIEKGQTVTLRCDPISGHDNLYWYRRVMGKEIKFLLHFVKESKQDESGMPNNRFLAERTGGTYSTLKVQPAELEDSGVYFCASSQVTETQYFGPGTRLLVL.

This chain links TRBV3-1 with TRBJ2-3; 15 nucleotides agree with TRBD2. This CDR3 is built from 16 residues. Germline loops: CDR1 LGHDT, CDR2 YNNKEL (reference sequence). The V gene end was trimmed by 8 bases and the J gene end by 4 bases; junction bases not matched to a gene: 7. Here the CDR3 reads CASRTSGGAGADTQYF. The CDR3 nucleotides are TGTGCCAGCCGGACTAGCGGGGGGGCCGGTGCAGATACGCAGTATTTT.

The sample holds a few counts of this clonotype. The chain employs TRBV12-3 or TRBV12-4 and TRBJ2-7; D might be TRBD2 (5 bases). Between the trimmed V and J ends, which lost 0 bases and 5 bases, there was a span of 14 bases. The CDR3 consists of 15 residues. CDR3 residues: CASSLAGESDDEQYF. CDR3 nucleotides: TGTGCCAGCAGTTTAGCGGGAGAGTCAGACGACGAGCAGTACTTC.

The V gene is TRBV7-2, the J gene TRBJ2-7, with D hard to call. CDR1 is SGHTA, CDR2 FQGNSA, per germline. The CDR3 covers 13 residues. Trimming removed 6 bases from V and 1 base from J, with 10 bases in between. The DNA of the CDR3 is TGTGCCAGCAGTCCCGAACCGTCCTACGAGCAGTACTTC. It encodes CASSPEPSYEQYF. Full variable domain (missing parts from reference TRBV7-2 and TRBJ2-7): GAGVSQSPSNKVTEKGKDVELRCDPISGHTALYWYRQSLGQGLEFLIYFQGNSAPDKSGLPSDRFSAERTGGSVSTLTIQRTQQEDSAVYLCASSPEPSYEQYFGPGTRLTVT.

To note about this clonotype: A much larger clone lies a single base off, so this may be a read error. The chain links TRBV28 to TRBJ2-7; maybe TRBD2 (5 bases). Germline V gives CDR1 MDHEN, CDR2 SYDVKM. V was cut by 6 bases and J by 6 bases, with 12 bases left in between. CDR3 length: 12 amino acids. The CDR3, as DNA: TGTGCCAGCAGAGCGTTCGGAGGCGAGCAGTACTTC. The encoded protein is CASRAFGGEQYF.

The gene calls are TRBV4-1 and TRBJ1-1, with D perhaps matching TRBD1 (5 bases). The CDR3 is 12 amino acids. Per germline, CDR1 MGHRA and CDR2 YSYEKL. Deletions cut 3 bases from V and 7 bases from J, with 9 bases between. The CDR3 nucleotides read TGCGCCAGCAGCCACGGACACCTTGAAGCTTTCTTT. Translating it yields CASSHGHLEAFF.

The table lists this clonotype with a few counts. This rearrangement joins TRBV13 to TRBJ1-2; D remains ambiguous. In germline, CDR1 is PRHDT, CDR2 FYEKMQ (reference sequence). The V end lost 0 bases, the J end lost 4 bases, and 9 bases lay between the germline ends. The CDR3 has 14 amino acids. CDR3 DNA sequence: TGTGCCAGCAGCTTAGGAGGGTCTGCCTATGGCTACACCTTC. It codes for CASSLGGSAYGYTF. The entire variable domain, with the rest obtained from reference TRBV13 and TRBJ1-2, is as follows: AAGVIQSPRHLIKEKRETATLKCYPIPRHDTVYWYQQGPGQDPQFLISFYEKMQSDKGSIPDRFSAQQFSDYHSELNMSSLELGDSALYFCASSLGGSAYGYTFGSGTRLTVV.

CDR3 loop: CSARADSTYGYTF. CDR3 nucleotide sequence: TGCAGTGCTAGAGCTGACAGTACCTATGGCTACACCTTC. The rearrangement links TRBV20-1 to TRBJ1-2; the D gene is possibly TRBD1 (5 bases). CDR3 size: 13 residues. Trimming left V 1 base short and J 4 bases short, with 10 bases between. Germline assignment: CDR1 DFQATT and CDR2 SNEGSKA (reference sequence).

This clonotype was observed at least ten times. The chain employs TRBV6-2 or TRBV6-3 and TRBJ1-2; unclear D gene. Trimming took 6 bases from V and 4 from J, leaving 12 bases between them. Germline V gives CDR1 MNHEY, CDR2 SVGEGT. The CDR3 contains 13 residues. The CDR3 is CASRPQRTYGYTF. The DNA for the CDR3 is TGTGCCAGCAGACCTCAGAGAACCTATGGCTACACCTTC.

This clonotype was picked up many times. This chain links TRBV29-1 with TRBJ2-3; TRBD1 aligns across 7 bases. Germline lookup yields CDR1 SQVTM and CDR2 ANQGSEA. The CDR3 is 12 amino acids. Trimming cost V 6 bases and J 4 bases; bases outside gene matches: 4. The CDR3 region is CSVRQGSDTQYF. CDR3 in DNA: TGCAGCGTCAGACAGGGTTCAGATACGCAGTATTTT.

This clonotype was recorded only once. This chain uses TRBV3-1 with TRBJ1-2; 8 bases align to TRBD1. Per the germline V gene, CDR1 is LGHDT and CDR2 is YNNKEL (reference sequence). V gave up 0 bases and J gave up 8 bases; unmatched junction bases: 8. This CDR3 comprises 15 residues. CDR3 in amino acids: CASSQEGQGPAGYTF. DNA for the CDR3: TGTGCCAGCAGCCAAGAAGGACAGGGTCCGGCCGGCTACACCTTC.

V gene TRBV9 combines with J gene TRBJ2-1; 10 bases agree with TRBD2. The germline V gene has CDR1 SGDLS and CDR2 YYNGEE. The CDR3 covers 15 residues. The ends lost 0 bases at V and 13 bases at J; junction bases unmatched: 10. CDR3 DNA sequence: TGTGCCAGCAGCGTAGTGGGGACTAGCGTCGAAGGTCAGTTCTTC. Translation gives CASSVVGTSVEGQFF.

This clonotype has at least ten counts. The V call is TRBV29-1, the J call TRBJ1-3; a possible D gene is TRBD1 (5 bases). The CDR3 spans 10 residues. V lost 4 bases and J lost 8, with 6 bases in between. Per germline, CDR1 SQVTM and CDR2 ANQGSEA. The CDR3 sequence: CSVGGDTIYF. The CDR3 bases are TGCAGCGTTGGGGGCGACACCATATATTTT.

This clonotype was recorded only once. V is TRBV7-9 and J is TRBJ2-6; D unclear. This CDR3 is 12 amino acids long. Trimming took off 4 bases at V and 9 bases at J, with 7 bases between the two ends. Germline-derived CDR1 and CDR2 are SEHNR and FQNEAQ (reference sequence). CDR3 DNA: TGTGCCAGCAGCTCCGCCCGCAACGTCCTGACTTTC. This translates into CASSSARNVLTF.

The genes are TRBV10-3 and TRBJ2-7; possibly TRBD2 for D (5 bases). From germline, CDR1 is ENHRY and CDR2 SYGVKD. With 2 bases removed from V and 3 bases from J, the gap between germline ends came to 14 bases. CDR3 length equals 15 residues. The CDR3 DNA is TGTGCCATCAGTGAGAGCGAGGGAACGGGCTACGAGCAGTACGTC. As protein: CAISESEGTGYEQYV.

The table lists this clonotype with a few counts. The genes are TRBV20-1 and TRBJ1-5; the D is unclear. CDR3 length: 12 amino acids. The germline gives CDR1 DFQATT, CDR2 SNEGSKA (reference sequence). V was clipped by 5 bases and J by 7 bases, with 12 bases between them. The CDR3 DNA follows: TGCAGTGCTCGGAGGGTGGGGCAGCCCCAGCATTTT. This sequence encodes CSARRVGQPQHF.

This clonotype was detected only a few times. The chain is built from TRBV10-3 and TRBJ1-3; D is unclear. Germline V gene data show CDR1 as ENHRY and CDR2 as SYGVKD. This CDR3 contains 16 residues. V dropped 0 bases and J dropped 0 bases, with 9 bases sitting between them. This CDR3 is CAISESIGSSGNTIYF. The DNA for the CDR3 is TGTGCCATCAGTGAGTCGATCGGAAGCTCTGGAAACACCATATATTTT.

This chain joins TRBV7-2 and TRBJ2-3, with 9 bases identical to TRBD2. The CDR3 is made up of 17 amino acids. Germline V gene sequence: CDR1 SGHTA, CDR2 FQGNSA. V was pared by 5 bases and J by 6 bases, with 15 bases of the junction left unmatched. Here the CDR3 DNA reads TGTGCCAGCAGCCCGACCCTACTAGCGGGTTCTTCGGATACGCAGTATTTT. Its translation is CASSPTLLAGSSDTQYF.

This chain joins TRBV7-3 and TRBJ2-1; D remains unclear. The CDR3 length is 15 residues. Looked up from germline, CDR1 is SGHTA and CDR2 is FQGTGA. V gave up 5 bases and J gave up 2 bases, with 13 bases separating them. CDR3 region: CASSPRNSPYNEQFF. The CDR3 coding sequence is TGTGCCAGCAGCCCCCGGAATTCCCCCTACAATGAGCAGTTCTTC.